This T cell receptor beta chain was recorded in a study of shared clonotypes between healthy human individuals. Study-level information: Donors, aged 18 to 49, were a couple of women and a few men. Each donor's CD8 memory used one plate, CD8 naive two, each CD4 subset three.

Investigators divided CD4+ cells into CD45RA+ naive and CD45RA-negative memory subsets. The data were produced by immunoSEQ multiplex PCR, yet TCRdb's version contains in-frame clones alone and is incomplete. The sample holds fewer than 3 million clones, just under 95% seen once. In germline, CDR1 is MNHEY, CDR2 SVGAGI. V was pared by 1 base and J by 4 bases, with 10 bases between. The CDR3 spans 14 residues. J is TRBJ1-2 and V is TRBV6-5; perhaps TRBD1 as D (5 bases). This sequence was found in a man aged 18 to 29 in good health. Some clones in this sample may be carry-over from other donors' samples. What was sequenced was naive CD4+ T cells from PBMCs. The subset here: CD45RA+ positively selected. The CDR3: CASSYWQGGYGYTF. Here the CDR3 DNA reads TGTGCCAGCAGTTACTGGCAGGGCGGCTATGGCTACACCTTC.